This paragraph covers one TCR beta chain sequence. What it binds is not known. Germline V CDR1 and CDR2: DFQATT, SNEGSKA (reference sequence). With 5 bases removed from V and 4 bases from J, the gap between germline ends came to 17 bases. This CDR3 is 15 amino acids long. This sample is drawn from a study of blood T cells in healthy people across ages. Study-wide points: Observed TCR beta diversity showed a strong correlation with the percentage of naive T cells as measured by flow cytometry.

The authors ran a second PCR of roughly 6 to 12 cycles using a sample-barcoded 5' primer and a J-beta primer mix. TCRdb reprocessed the 5' RACE reads with MiXCR, giving one entry per CDR3 protein. The sample holds 600,000 to 800,000 distinct CDR3 sequences, approximately 21% seen once. This TCR was sampled from a man aged 65-85 years in good health. V is TRBV20-1 and J is TRBJ2-2; D remains ambiguous. Sequenced input: blood. CDR3 bases: TGCAGTGCTGGCGATATTGGCACGTTCACCGGGGAGCTGTTTTTT. This sequence encodes CSAGDIGTFTGELFF.